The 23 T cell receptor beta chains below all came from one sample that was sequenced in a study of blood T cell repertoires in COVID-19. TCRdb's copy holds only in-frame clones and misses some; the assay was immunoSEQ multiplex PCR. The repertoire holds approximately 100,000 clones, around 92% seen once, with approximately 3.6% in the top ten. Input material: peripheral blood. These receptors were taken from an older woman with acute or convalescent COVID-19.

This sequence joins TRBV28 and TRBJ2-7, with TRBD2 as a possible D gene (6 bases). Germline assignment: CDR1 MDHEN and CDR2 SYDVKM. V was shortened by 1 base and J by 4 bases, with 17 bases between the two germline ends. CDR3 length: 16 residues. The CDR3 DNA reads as TGTGCCAGCAGTTTATTCTCGGTAGCGGATTCATACGAGCAGTACTTC. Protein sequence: CASSLFSVADSYEQYF. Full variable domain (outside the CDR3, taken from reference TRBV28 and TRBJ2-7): DVKVTQSSRYLVKRTGEKVFLECVQDMDHENMFWYRQDPGLGLRLIYFSYDVKMKEKGDIPEGYSVSREKKERFSLILESASTNQTSMYLCASSLFSVADSYEQYFGPGTRLTVT.

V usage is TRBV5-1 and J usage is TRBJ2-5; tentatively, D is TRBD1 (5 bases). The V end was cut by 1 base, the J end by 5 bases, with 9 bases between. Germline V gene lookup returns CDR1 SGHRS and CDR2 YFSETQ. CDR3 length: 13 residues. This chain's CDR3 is CASSLQAGETQYF. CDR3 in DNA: TGCGCCAGCAGCTTGCAGGCAGGGGAGACCCAGTACTTC.

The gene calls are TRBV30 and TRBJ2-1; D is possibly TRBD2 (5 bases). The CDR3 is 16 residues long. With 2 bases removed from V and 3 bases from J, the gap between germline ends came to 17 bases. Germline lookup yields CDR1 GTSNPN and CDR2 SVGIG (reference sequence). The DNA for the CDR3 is TGTGCCTGGAGTCCGAGAGCGGAGCTTTACTACAATGAGCAGTTCTTC. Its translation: CAWSPRAELYYNEQFF.

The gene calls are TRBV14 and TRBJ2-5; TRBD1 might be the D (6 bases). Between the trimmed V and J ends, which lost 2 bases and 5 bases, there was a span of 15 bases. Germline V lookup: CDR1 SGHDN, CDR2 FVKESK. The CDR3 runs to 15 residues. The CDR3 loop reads CASSQRRGSGETQYF. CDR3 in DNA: TGTGCCAGCAGCCAACGTAGGGGGAGTGGGGAGACCCAGTACTTC.

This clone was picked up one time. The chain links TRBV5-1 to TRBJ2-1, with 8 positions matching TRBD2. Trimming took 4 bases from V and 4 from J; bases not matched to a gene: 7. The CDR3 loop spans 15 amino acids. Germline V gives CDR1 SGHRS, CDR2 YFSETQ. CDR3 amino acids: CASSLAGKVYNEQFF. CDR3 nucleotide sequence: TGCGCCAGCAGCCTAGCGGGCAAAGTGTACAATGAGCAGTTCTTC. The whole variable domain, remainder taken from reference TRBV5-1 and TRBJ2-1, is KAGVTQTPRYLIKTRGQQVTLSCSPISGHRSVSWYQQTPGQGLQFLFEYFSETQRNKGNFPGRFSGRQFSNSRSEMNVSTLELGDSALYLCASSLAGKVYNEQFFGPGTRLTVL.

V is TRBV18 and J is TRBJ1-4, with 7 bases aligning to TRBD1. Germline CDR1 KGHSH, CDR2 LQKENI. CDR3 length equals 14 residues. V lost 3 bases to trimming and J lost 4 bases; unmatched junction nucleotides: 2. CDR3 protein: CASSPGTVNEKLFF. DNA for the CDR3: TGTGCCAGCTCACCCGGGACAGTTAATGAAAAACTGTTTTTT.

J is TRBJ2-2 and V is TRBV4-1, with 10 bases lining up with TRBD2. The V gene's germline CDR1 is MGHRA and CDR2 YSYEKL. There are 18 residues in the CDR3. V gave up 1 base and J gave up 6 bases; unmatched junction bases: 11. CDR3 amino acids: CASSQGLAGPGTAGELFF. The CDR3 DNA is TGCGCCAGCAGCCAAGGACTAGCGGGCCCCGGGACGGCCGGGGAGCTGTTTTTT.

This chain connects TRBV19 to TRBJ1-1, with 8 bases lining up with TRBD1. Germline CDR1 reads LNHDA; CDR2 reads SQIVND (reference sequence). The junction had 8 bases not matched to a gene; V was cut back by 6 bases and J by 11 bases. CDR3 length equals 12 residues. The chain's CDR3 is CASSPLRGQAFF. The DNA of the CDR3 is TGTGCCAGTAGCCCCCTCAGGGGGCAGGCTTTCTTT.

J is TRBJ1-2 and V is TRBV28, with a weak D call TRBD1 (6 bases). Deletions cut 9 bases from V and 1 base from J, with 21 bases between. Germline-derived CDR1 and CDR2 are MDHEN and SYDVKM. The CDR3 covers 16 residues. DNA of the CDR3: TGTGCCAGTGACGTCGGACCAGGGGTCGGTAACTATGGCTACACCTTC. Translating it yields CASDVGPGVGNYGYTF.

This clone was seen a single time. The CDR3 spells CASSSGGAPSNTEAFF. CDR3 in DNA: TGTGCCAGCAGTTCCGGGGGGGCCCCTTCGAACACTGAAGCTTTCTTT. The J gene is TRBJ1-1, the V gene TRBV27; perhaps TRBD1 as D (6 bases). Between the trimmed V and J ends, which lost 4 bases and 1 base, there was a span of 16 bases. The CDR3 is made up of 16 amino acids. Germline V gene lookup returns CDR1 MNHEY and CDR2 SMNVEV (reference sequence).

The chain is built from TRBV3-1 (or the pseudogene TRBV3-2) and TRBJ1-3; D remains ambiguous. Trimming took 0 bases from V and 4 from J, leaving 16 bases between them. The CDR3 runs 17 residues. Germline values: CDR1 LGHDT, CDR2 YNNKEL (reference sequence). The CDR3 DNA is TGTGCCAGCAGCCAAGACGGCACTAGAACGGCGGGAAACACCATATATTTT. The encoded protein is CASSQDGTRTAGNTIYF.

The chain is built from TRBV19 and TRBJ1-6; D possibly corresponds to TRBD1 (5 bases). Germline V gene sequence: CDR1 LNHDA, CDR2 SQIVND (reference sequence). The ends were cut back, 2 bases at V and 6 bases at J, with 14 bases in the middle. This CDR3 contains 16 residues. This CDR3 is CASSIPQGRGNSPLHF. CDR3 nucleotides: TGTGCCAGTAGTATACCCCAAGGAAGGGGTAATTCACCCCTCCACTTT. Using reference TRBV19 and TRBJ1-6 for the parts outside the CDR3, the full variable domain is DGGITQSPKYLFRKEGQNVTLSCEQNLNHDAMYWYRQDPGQGLRLIYYSQIVNDFQKGDIAEGYSVSREKKESFPLTVTSAQKNPTAFYLCASSIPQGRGNSPLHFGNGTRLTVT.

The chain's CDR3 is CASSLDVGGTSVTGELFF. CDR3 sequence (DNA): TGTGCCAGCAGCTTAGATGTTGGAGGGACTAGCGTAACCGGGGAGCTGTTTTTT. The chain carries TRBV7-2 and TRBJ2-2, with 10 bases lining up with TRBD2. Germline V gene data show CDR1 as SGHTA and CDR2 as FQGNSA. This CDR3 comprises 18 residues. The ends lost 1 base at V and 5 bases at J; junction bases unmatched: 10. Full variable domain (remainder filled in from reference TRBV7-2 and TRBJ2-2): GAGVSQSPSNKVTEKGKDVELRCDPISGHTALYWYRQSLGQGLEFLIYFQGNSAPDKSGLPSDRFSAERTGGSVSTLTIQRTQQEDSAVYLCASSLDVGGTSVTGELFFGEGSRLTVL.

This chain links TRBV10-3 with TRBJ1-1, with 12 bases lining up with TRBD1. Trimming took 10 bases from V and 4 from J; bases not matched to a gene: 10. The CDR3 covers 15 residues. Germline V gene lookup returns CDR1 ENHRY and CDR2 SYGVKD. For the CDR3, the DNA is TGTGCCACCAAGGGACAGGGGGCTTCGGGCACTGAAGCTTTCTTT. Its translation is CATKGQGASGTEAFF.

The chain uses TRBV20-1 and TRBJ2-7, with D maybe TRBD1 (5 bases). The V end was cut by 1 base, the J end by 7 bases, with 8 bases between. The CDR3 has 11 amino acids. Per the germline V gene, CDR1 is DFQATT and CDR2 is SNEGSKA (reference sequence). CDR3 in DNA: TGCAGTGCTAGAGTAAAGGGGGAGCAGTACTTC. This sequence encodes CSARVKGEQYF.

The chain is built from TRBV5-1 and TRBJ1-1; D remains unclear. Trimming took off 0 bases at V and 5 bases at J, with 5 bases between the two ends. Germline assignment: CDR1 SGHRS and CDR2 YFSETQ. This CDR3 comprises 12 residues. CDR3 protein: CASSLGRTEAFF. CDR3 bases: TGCGCCAGCAGCTTGGGTAGAACTGAAGCTTTCTTT.

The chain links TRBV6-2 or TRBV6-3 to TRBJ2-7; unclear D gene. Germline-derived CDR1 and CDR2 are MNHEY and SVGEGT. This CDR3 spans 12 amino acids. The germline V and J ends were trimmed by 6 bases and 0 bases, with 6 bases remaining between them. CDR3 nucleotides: TGTGCCAGCAGCCCGAGCTCCTACGAGCAGTACGTC. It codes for CASSPSSYEQYV.

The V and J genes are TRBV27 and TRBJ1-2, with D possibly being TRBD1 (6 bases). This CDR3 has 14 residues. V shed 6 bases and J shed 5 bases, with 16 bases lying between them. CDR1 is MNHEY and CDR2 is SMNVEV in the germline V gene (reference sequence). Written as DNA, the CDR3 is TGTGCCAGCAGACCGACTACAGGGCCGTATGGCTACACCTTC. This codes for CASRPTTGPYGYTF.

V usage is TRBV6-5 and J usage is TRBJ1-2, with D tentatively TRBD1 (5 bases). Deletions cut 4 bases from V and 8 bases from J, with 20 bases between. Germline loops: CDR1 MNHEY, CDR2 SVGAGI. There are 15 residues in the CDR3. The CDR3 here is CASSFNPGTTPGYTF. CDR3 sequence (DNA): TGTGCCAGCAGTTTTAATCCAGGGACTACCCCCGGCTACACCTTC.

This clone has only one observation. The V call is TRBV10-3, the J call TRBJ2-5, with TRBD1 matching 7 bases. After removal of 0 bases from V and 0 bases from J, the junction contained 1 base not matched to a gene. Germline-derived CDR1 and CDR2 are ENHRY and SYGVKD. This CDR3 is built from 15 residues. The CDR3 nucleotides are TGTGCCATCAGTGAGTCAGGGGGCCACCAAGAGACCCAGTACTTC. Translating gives CAISESGGHQETQYF.

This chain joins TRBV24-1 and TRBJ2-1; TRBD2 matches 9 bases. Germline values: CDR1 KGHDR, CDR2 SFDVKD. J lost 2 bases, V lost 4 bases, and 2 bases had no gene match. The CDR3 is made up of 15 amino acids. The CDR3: CATSEGGRAYNEQFF. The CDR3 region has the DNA TGTGCCACCAGTGAGGGCGGGAGGGCCTACAATGAGCAGTTCTTC.

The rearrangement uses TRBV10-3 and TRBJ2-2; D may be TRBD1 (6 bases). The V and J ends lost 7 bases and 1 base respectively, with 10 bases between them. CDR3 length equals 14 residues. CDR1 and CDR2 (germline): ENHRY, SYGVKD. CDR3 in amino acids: CAIKLQGNTGELFF. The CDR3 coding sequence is TGTGCCATCAAATTACAGGGGAACACCGGGGAGCTGTTTTTT.

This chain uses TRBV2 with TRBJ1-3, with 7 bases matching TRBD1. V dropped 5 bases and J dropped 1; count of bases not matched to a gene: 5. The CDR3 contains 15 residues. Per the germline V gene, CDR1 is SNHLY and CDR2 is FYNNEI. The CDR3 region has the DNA TGTGCCAGCAGTACGGACAGGCAGTCTGGAAACACCATATATTTT. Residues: CASSTDRQSGNTIYF. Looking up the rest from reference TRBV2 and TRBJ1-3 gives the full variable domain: EPEVTQTPSHQVTQMGQEVILRCVPISNHLYFYWYRQILGQKVEFLVSFYNNEISEKSEIFDDQFSVERPDGSNFTLKIRSTKLEDSAMYFCASSTDRQSGNTIYFGEGSWLTVV.